This T cell receptor (beta chain) was sequenced in a study of OX40 agonist ivuxolimab in advanced cancers. About the full investigation: Ivuxolimab, which targeted the costimulatory receptor OX40 (CD134), was an agonistic, fully human IgG2 monoclonal antibody. Prior anti-PD-1, anti-PD-L1 or anti-CTLA-4 therapy was permitted, and approximately 39% of dose-escalation patients had received checkpoint inhibitors. Intravenous ivuxolimab was administered to patients every 2 weeks at six dose levels: 0.01, 0.1, 0.3, 1.5, 3 and 10 mg/kg. A male proportion of under 85% and a mean age of approximately 61 years, ranging from roughly 20 to 80, were recorded for the dose-escalation cohort. Partial responses occurred in three dose-escalation patients: two with cutaneous melanoma and one with hepatocellular carcinoma. Of the 50 to 55 dose-escalation patients, hepatocellular carcinoma was present in roughly 19, melanoma in about 15, renal cell carcinoma in 9 and head and neck cancer in 9. Peripheral TCRbeta sequencing was intended to test whether TCR sequence diversity was altered and clonal T-cell expansion was caused by ivuxolimab. The paper reports the monotherapy dose-escalation portion (N of about 50 patients) of the phase I ivuxolimab trial.

V and J are truncated by 5 bases and 7 bases respectively, leaving an intervening sequence of 12 bases. CDR1 and CDR2, per the germline V gene, are SNHLY and FYNNEI. The CDR3 contains 14 residues, cysteine and phenylalanine counted. CDR3 DNA only is kept here, 42 bases in frame from base 1. Worth noting for this clone: Its antigen remains unidentified. Base qualities are not recorded, but no much larger clone differs from it by a single base.

For sequencing of the TCRbeta CDR3 region, genomic DNA was extracted from the sorted cells. TCRbeta CDR3 regions were sequenced using the immunoSEQ Assay. The immuneACCESS repertoire file appears here via TCRdb, limited to in-frame rearrangements. These files lack a portion of the clones; in checked studies, under half of the deficit traces to unresolved V genes, and the cause of the others is not known. Within this sample are roughly 30,000 clones, with about 73% of them counted one time only. Together, the top ten hold 9.5% to 15% of the sample. Overall results and qualifications from the work: Antigen specificity was not determined for the clonally expanded peripheral T cells. Low levels of normalized T-cell clonal expansion were also seen in some nonresponding patients. Partial responders in the 0.1-3.0 mg/kg groups had among the lowest normalized peripheral clonal expansion, especially among CD8+ T cells. After ivuxolimab, expanded clones were on average more numerous among CD8+ T cells than among CD4+ T cells. At doses of 0.1 to 3.0 mg/kg, clonal expansion of both CD4+ and CD8+ blood T cells was observed from baseline to week 6.

Patients with a history of autoimmune disease or receiving systemic immunosuppression were excluded from the trial. Peripheral blood for TCR sequencing was collected from all dose cohorts at baseline, on cycle 4 day 1, and on cycle 7 day 1. The samples were taken from a phase I, first-in-human, multicenter, open-label dose-escalation trial of ivuxolimab. The trial enrolled adults with locally advanced or metastatic head and neck squamous cell, hepatocellular, melanoma or renal cell carcinoma. Before TCR sequencing, CD4+ T cells and CD8+ T cells were sorted from peripheral blood as separate populations.

The V gene is TRBV2 and the J gene is TRBJ1-6; the D gene is unclear. Here the sequenced sample was CD4+ or CD8+ T cells sorted from blood, taken in a trial of the OX40 agonist ivuxolimab. This TCR came from an adult with an advanced solid tumor such as melanoma, head and neck, liver or kidney cancer. The encoded CDR3 is CASSPDVGNSPLHF. Read as DNA, the sequence is TGTGCCAGCAGTCCTGACGTCGGAAATTCACCCCTCCACTTT.